The present TCR beta chain was sequenced within a study of beta chain features in type 1 diabetes. Overall study findings and caveats: In type 1 diabetes patients, VDJ junctions had fewer insertions; deletions at these junctions were more frequent. Across all four CD4+ subsets, people with type 1 diabetes showed modestly shorter TCRB CDR3s.

Sorting gave populations that all exceeded 98% purity. As regards this clone: The antigen remains unidentified.

Expressed TCRB transcripts were sequenced, since all the RNA that had been isolated was reverse transcribed. An average approximately 3.5 million reads came from naive, central memory and regulatory T cell samples. Clones were read by immunoSEQ multiplex PCR, and TCRdb kept only the in-frame ones, dropping some. The table has around 710,000 clones, 9.5% to 15% seen once. The clonotype comes from a man aged 25-45 years with type 1 diabetes. Material: naive CD4+ T cells from blood.

CDR3 DNA sequence: TGCAGCGTTGAATATCCCCGGGGGCAAGAGACCCAGTACTTC. Translated, it gives CSVEYPRGQETQYF. The chain recombines TRBV29-1 with TRBJ2-5; D is possibly TRBD2 (6 bases). V was cut by 2 bases and J by 2 bases, with 12 bases left in between. From germline, CDR1 is SQVTM and CDR2 ANQGSEA. This CDR3 region has 14 residues.